This T cell receptor (beta chain) was found in a study of blood T cell repertoires in COVID-19. Overall study context: Italy, Spain and the United States were the sources of the convalescent and acute COVID-19 samples.

The CDR3 totals 13 residues. Germline V gives CDR1 MGHDK, CDR2 SYGVNS. Between the trimmed V and J ends, which lost 8 bases and 6 bases, there was a span of 14 bases. Participants, 18 to 89 years old, spanned approximately 26 US areas. Participant-given clinical history determined each cohort assignment. In the original processing: Amplified reference gene primers provided the basis for estimating nucleated cell counts. Sequencing used immunoSEQ multiplex PCR; TCRdb keeps in-frame clones, though not all of them. The D gene and trimming were derived from the DNA, and the V and J assignments and clone size from that table. The data contain almost 400,000 clones, more than 75% of them singletons.

The receptor was derived from a woman aged 25 to 39 with acute COVID-19. The sequenced sample consisted of PBMCs or T cells enriched from blood (not recorded which). V is TRBV25-1 and J is TRBJ1-5; D perhaps matches TRBD1 (5 bases). CDR3 in amino acids: CASGTWGGQPQHF. As DNA, the CDR3 is TGTGCCAGCGGCACGTGGGGGGGTCAGCCCCAGCATTTT.